Shown below are 5 T cell receptor beta chains from a single sample sequenced in a study of blood T cells in healthy people across ages. With a J-beta primer mix and a sample-barcoded 5' primer, a second PCR ran roughly 6 to 11 cycles. MiXCR was run by TCRdb on the 5' RACE reads, yielding one entry per CDR3 protein. The sample includes approximately 1.5 million distinct CDR3 sequences, approximately 39% of them seen just once. The material sequenced was blood. The receptors stem from a woman aged 18-29 years in good health.

This clonotype was recorded at least ten times. The junction shows a germline mismatch at one end, possibly a read error. The CDR3 reads CASSQDLGQPQHF. The CDR3 DNA reads TGTGCCAGCAGCCAAGATCTTGGGCAGCCCCAGCATTTT. The chain carries TRBV4-3 and TRBJ1-5; D call uncertain. This CDR3 contains 13 residues. Germline assignment: CDR1 LGHNA and CDR2 YSLEER.

The chain recombines TRBV7-9 with TRBJ1-2, with TRBD1 as a possible D gene (6 bases). Trimming left V 2 bases short and J 4 bases short, with 14 bases between. The CDR3 covers 15 residues. CDR1 is SEHNR, CDR2 FQNEAQ, per germline (reference sequence). The CDR3 sequence is CASSLLRGTSYGYTF. The CDR3, as DNA: TGTGCCAGCAGCTTACTTAGGGGGACTTCCTATGGCTACACCTTC.

The rearrangement uses TRBV12-3 or TRBV12-4 and TRBJ2-7; 13 bases fit TRBD2. After removal of 6 bases from V and 6 bases from J, the junction contained 8 bases not matched to a gene. The CDR3 consists of 15 residues. CDR3 coding DNA: TGTGCCAGCAGCCAACTAGCGGGAGGGCCCCGCGAGCAGTACTTC. Translation gives CASSQLAGGPREQYF.

Only a few counts were recorded for this clonotype. The chain recombines TRBV20-1 with TRBJ2-1, with D uncertain. The length of the CDR3 is 14 residues. Germline V gene data show CDR1 as DFQATT and CDR2 as SNEGSKA (reference sequence). The V end lost 4 bases, the J end lost 8 bases, and 18 bases lay between the germline ends. In DNA, the CDR3 is TGCAGTGCTACCTTGCCCGGAATCTTCGATGAGCAGTTCTTC. Its translation: CSATLPGIFDEQFF.

This clonotype has a handful of counts. This sequence joins TRBV5-5 and TRBJ1-1; D perhaps matches TRBD1 (5 bases). V lost 0 bases, J lost 6 bases, and 12 bases lay in between. Germline V lookup: CDR1 SGHKS, CDR2 YYEKEE (reference sequence). The CDR3 is 14 residues long. The CDR3 loop reads CASSLVTLGAEAFF. CDR3 in DNA: TGTGCCAGCAGCTTGGTGACACTGGGGGCTGAAGCTTTCTTT.